Included here is one T cell receptor (beta chain) sequence, with context. It has no known antigen specificity. Base qualities are not provided; no much larger clone lies one nucleotide away. The sample originates from a study of siplizumab effects on memory and regulatory T cells (dated by TCRdb to about 2019). Regarding the complete study: Across fewer than ten responder-stimulator pairs, mixed lymphocyte reactions were run in pairs, about 1 with siplizumab at 0.9 to 1 ug/mL and about 1 without drug. The effect of the anti-CD2 antibody siplizumab on alloreactive T-cell subsets was examined in allogeneic mixed lymphocyte reactions constructed from human PBMCs.

Broader findings and caveats from the paper: Among mappable alloreactive CD4+ clones, an average Treg-derived fraction of about 70% was observed with siplizumab, compared with roughly 27% in control reactions. For roughly 75-95% of proliferating CD4+ or CD8+ clones, no naive or memory phenotype could be assigned. Whether proliferating Tregs from siplizumab cultures actually had suppressive function was not functionally confirmed. The cumulative frequency of alloreactive sequences traceable to unstimulated CD4+ memory T cells was significantly reduced by siplizumab. Because sequences below about 10^-5 frequency were poorly captured, only a minor fraction of alloreactive clones could be mapped to unstimulated subsets. Unstimulated naive T cells appeared to be more diverse than memory T cells, and naive cells seemed to make a substantial contribution to the alloresponse.

For around 6 days, cells in the mixed lymphocyte reaction were kept in coculture at 37 degrees C. Responder PBMCs were labelled with CFSE and stimulator PBMCs were labelled with Violet Dye, after which the responder and stimulator PBMCs were mixed at a 1:1 ratio. Sorted unstimulated T cells and proliferating T cells recovered from mixed lymphocyte reactions underwent TCRbeta CDR3 sequencing. Fresh whole blood from 9 to 10 HLA-typed healthy donors served as the source for isolating PBMCs. Proliferating CFSE-low responder T cells were FACS-sorted after the mixed lymphocyte reaction for TCR sequencing. The CDR3 spans 15 residues, from the cysteine through the phenylalanine. The sequence is cut down to CDR3 DNA, 45 bases in frame from base 1. As encoded in the germline V gene (reference sequence), CDR1 is MNHNY while CDR2 is SVGAGI. Trimming removed 4 bases from V and 6 bases from J; the gene matches leave 8 bases unexplained.

The library was generated by the immunoSEQ multiplex PCR assay. Each sample had 90,000 to 100,000 TCR templates assayed by the deep sequencing platform. Genomic DNA extracted from sorted T cells was used for TCRbeta CDR3 sequencing. The published analysis was carried out like this. The R programming language was used for the clonal analysis of the TCRbeta CDR3 data. Alloreactive CD4+ and CD8+ clones were defined by comparing unstimulated samples with post-reaction CFSE-low samples. Regulatory or non-regulatory origin of alloreactive CD4+ clones was assigned by matching sequences to the sorted unstimulated Treg and non-Treg repertoires. TCRdb re-hosts the immuneACCESS table, in-frame sequences only. Its copies lack some clones; in the studies checked, an unresolved V gene accounts for under half of them, and the cause for the rest is not known. V, J and clone size reflect that table, while D and trimming were determined from the DNA. This sample has about 13,000 clones in its table, and roughly 40% of those were observed once. The top ten clones comprise roughly 9.1% of the sample.

Rearrangement joined TRBV6-6 to TRBJ1-4; TRBD1 agrees with 7 junctional bases. This clonotype was obtained from a human donor in good health; the cells came from an allogeneic mixed lymphocyte reaction. The sequencing sample was made of CFSE-low (dividing) CD8+ T cells sorted from an allogeneic mixed lymphocyte reaction. The DNA is TGTGCCAGCAGTTCGCCGACAGGGAAAGATGAAAAACTGTTTTTT. This is translated as CASSSPTGKDEKLFF.